This TCR beta chain derives from a study of cytomegalovirus exposure and HLA in healthy donors. About the research overall: Of the donors genotyped, about 410 in all, around 77% fell in the Caucasian-associated ancestry cluster.

60 Vbeta and 13 Jbeta primers were used in PCR. TCRdb's table, derived via immunoSEQ multiplex PCR, lists solely in-frame clones and lacks some. The sample lists around 170,000 clones; around 80% were seen once. Study findings and constraints: In an earlier analysis, most TCR beta V segments were productive about 87% or about 30% of the time. Among immune exposure information, only CMV serostatus was available.

The CDR3 sequence is 15 residues long. Unmatched junction bases numbered 4, after V lost 6 bases and J lost 5 bases. From germline, CDR1 is MNHNY and CDR2 SVGAGI (reference sequence). A note on this clone: The antigen is undetermined.

Sequencing used PBMCs. This TCR came from a man between 18 and 35 years old in good health and CMV-seronegative. V usage is TRBV6-6 and J usage is TRBJ2-1; 13 bases are shared with TRBD2. CDR3 in amino acids: CASSLGLAGNNEQFF. In nucleotides, the CDR3 is TGTGCCAGCAGCCTGGGACTAGCGGGAAACAATGAGCAGTTCTTC.